These 32 T cell receptor beta chains share one sample of origin, sequenced in a study of graft-versus-host responses after intestinal transplantation. Generated by immunoSEQ multiplex PCR, the TCRdb table keeps only in-frame clones and is missing some. This sample has over 2,000 clones; around 35% occur once, and the top ten carry 31%. The authors plated about 200,000 CFSE-labeled responder cells with about 200,000 irradiated, violet-dye-labeled stimulator cells. The specimen comprised alloreactive CD8+ T cells from a mixed lymphocyte reaction culture, sampled before transplantation. The subset here: CFSE-low proliferating T cells sorted from roughly 6-day pre-transplant mixed lymphocyte reaction (GvH or HvG direction). These receptors all come from a human patient who was an organ donor for intestinal transplantation.

The rearrangement joins TRBV15 to TRBJ1-1; 8 bases match TRBD1. V dropped 6 bases and J dropped 3; count of bases not matched to a gene: 9. This CDR3 contains 15 residues. CDR1 is LNHNV and CDR2 is YYDKDF in the germline V gene (reference sequence). CDR3 sequence (DNA): TGTGCCACCAGGCGTCAGGGGGCGCGGGACACTGAAGCTTTCTTT. Amino acids: CATRRQGARDTEAFF.

This clone was seen a single time. The chain carries TRBV27 and TRBJ2-7; D not resolved. Germline CDR1 MNHEY, CDR2 SMNVEV (reference sequence). V was pared by 5 bases and J by 2 bases, with 19 bases between. The CDR3 consists of 16 residues. The CDR3 protein is CASSDSWVSGPYEQYF. Written as DNA, the CDR3 is TGTGCCAGCAGTGATTCTTGGGTCTCAGGACCCTACGAGCAGTACTTC.

This rearrangement joins TRBV15 to TRBJ2-7, with D tentatively TRBD2 (6 bases). This CDR3 is 13 amino acids long. The germline CDR1 and CDR2 sequences are LNHNV and YYDKDF (reference sequence). The ends were cut back, 8 bases at V and 2 bases at J, with 13 bases in the middle. CDR3 nucleotide sequence: TGTGCCACCCCGGTTGCGGGAACCTACGAGCAGTACTTC. Its translation: CATPVAGTYEQYF.

The chain links TRBV7-3 to TRBJ2-3; a possible D gene is TRBD1 (6 bases). Trimming shortened V by 1 base and J by 3 bases, and 11 bases separated the two germline ends. This CDR3 is 15 amino acids long. The germline V gene has CDR1 SGHTA and CDR2 FQGTGA. For the CDR3, the DNA is TGTGCCAGCAGCTTAATTGGGGGCGCAACAGATACGCAGTATTTT. It is translated as CASSLIGGATDTQYF.

The rearrangement uses TRBV18 and TRBJ2-7; 9 bases are a match to TRBD1. J was trimmed by 2 bases and V by 3 bases; bases with no gene match: 11. There are 17 residues in the CDR3. Germline values: CDR1 KGHSH, CDR2 LQKENI. The CDR3 here is CASSPLWTGALPYEQYF. The CDR3 DNA is TGTGCCAGCTCACCCCTTTGGACAGGGGCCCTACCCTACGAGCAGTACTTC.

This chain links TRBV18 with TRBJ2-6; D uncertain. The germline V gene has CDR1 KGHSH and CDR2 LQKENI. The V gene lost 1 base and the J gene lost 2 bases, with 6 bases spanning the gap. CDR3 length equals 15 residues. In DNA form, the CDR3 reads TGTGCCAGCTCACCACGTTTTACTGGGGCCAACGTCCTGACTTTC. As protein: CASSPRFTGANVLTF.

The chain recombines TRBV7-7 with TRBJ2-6; D unclear. The CDR3 has 19 residues. V gave up 4 bases and J gave up 5 bases, with 24 bases separating them. The germline CDR1 and CDR2 sequences are SSHAT and FNYEAQ (reference sequence). The CDR3 coding sequence is TGTGCCAGCAGCTGGGTCAATAAGGTGCCACAAAGTCGGGCCAACGTCCTGACTTTC. Residues: CASSWVNKVPQSRANVLTF.

This clone is medium-sized in the sample. V gene TRBV27 combines with J gene TRBJ2-7, with 8 bases identical to TRBD1. The V segment lost 4 bases and the J segment 2 bases; nucleotides outside the gene matches: 1. The CDR3 covers 13 residues. CDR1 is MNHEY, CDR2 SMNVEV, per germline (reference sequence). The CDR3 DNA is TGTGCCAGCAGTTGGACAGGGCCCTACGAGCAGTACTTC. Translated, it gives CASSWTGPYEQYF.

The chain combines TRBV28 with TRBJ2-7, with 9 bases aligning to TRBD1. The V segment lost 2 bases and the J segment 3 bases; nucleotides outside the gene matches: 14. The CDR3 covers 18 residues. CDR1 and CDR2 from the germline V gene are MDHEN and SYDVKM. CDR3 sequence: CASSLDVGGWDRVYEQYF. DNA for the CDR3: TGTGCCAGCAGTTTAGACGTGGGGGGCTGGGACAGGGTCTACGAGCAGTACTTC. Together with reference TRBV28 and TRBJ2-7, the CDR3 gives the full variable domain: DVKVTQSSRYLVKRTGEKVFLECVQDMDHENMFWYRQDPGLGLRLIYFSYDVKMKEKGDIPEGYSVSREKKERFSLILESASTNQTSMYLCASSLDVGGWDRVYEQYFGPGTRLTVT.

The J gene is TRBJ1-6, the V gene TRBV12-2. TRBV12-2 is described as a pseudogene. This CDR3 region has 13 residues. This CDR3 reads CAGAGGYNSPLHF. CDR3 bases: TGTGCGGGGGCGGGGGGTTATAATTCACCCCTCCACTTT.

This chain joins TRBV4-2 and TRBJ1-3; no definite D call. The CDR3 covers 16 residues. V lost 1 base, J lost 2 bases, and 12 bases lay in between. Germline V gene sequence: CDR1 LGHNA, CDR2 YNFKEQ. This chain's CDR3 is CASSQGPYSTGNTIYF. The CDR3 bases are TGTGCCAGCAGCCAAGGGCCCTATTCTACTGGAAACACCATATATTTT.

This clone rates as medium-sized (0.01 to 0.1%). This chain links TRBV28 with TRBJ2-7, with TRBD2 matching over 9 bases. The CDR3 has 13 residues. The germline V gene has CDR1 MDHEN and CDR2 SYDVKM. J lost 7 bases, V lost 6 bases, and 7 bases had no gene match. CDR3 sequence reads: CASRPAGGLEQYF. CDR3 bases: TGTGCCAGCAGACCGGCGGGGGGGTTGGAGCAGTACTTC.

This clone has just a few counts. The CDR3 DNA reads TGCAGCTACAATGAGCAGTTCTTC. It specifies CSYNEQFF. The V and J genes are TRBV29-1 and TRBJ2-1, with D uncertain. Germline values: CDR1 SQVTM, CDR2 ANQGSEA. This CDR3 region has 8 residues. Trimming removed 8 bases at V and 4 bases at J, with 0 bases between.

This clone qualifies as medium-sized. The gene calls are TRBV5-4 and TRBJ1-1; 7 bases are a match to TRBD1. The V gene end was trimmed by 4 bases and the J gene end by 8 bases; junction bases not matched to a gene: 11. CDR1 SGHNT and CDR2 YYREEE come from the germline V gene (reference sequence). The CDR3 sequence is 14 residues long. The CDR3 here is CASSETGEGTEAFF. CDR3 nucleotide sequence: TGTGCCAGCAGCGAAACAGGGGAAGGAACGGAAGCTTTCTTT.

This clone was found a few times. The chain has TRBV6-6 and TRBJ2-7; D is tentatively TRBD1 or TRBD2 (5 bases each). Trimming pared 4 bases from V and 5 bases from J, leaving 12 bases between. The CDR3 sequence is 13 residues long. Germline V gene lookup returns CDR1 MNHNY and CDR2 SVGAGI (reference sequence). CDR3: CASSLSGAHEQYF. The CDR3 region has the DNA TGTGCCAGCAGTTTATCCGGGGCCCACGAGCAGTACTTC.

This clone appeared once. V gene TRBV27 combines with J gene TRBJ2-7, with D unresolved. Germline V gives CDR1 MNHEY, CDR2 SMNVEV (reference sequence). The germline V and J ends were trimmed by 0 bases and 6 bases, with 9 bases remaining between them. The CDR3 extends over 13 amino acids. The CDR3 DNA is TGTGCCAGCAGTTTATCCCTTACTCGCGAGCAGTACTTC. Translated, it gives CASSLSLTREQYF.

This clone is deemed hyperexpanded. This specimen includes other DNA sequences encoding the same CDR3. CDR3 sequence reads: CASSLVGGAGELFF. The DNA of the CDR3 is TGTGCCAGCAGCTTAGTGGGGGGAGCCGGGGAGCTGTTTTTT. This rearrangement joins TRBV7-3 to TRBJ2-2; D might be TRBD2 (6 bases). V was clipped by 2 bases and J by 6 bases, with 10 bases between them. Germline V gives CDR1 SGHTA, CDR2 FQGTGA. CDR3 length: 14 residues.

Only a few counts were recorded for this clone. CDR3 sequence: CASSKGETSGVPTPSTDTQYF. The DNA for the CDR3 is TGTGCCAGCAGCAAAGGCGAGACTAGCGGGGTACCTACCCCTAGCACAGATACGCAGTATTTT. The chain joins TRBV21-1 to TRBJ2-3; the table's D call TRBD2 went unverified against the DNA. TRBV21-1 is listed as a pseudogene. The CDR3 length is 21 residues.

This clone appeared a few times. The chain combines TRBV29-1 with TRBJ2-7, with a weak D call TRBD2 (6 bases). CDR1 and CDR2 from the germline V gene are SQVTM and ANQGSEA. The CDR3 is made up of 13 amino acids. V shed 7 bases and J shed 3 bases, with 16 bases lying between them. The DNA of the CDR3 is TGCAGCGCCGCAGGGAGGAGCTACTACGAGCAGTACTTC. Its translation is CSAAGRSYYEQYF.

This chain uses TRBV5-6 with TRBJ2-2; D unclear. V lost 0 bases and J 4 bases, leaving 10 bases between the germline ends. Germline values: CDR1 SGHDT, CDR2 YYEEEE. This CDR3 spans 15 amino acids. The CDR3 sequence is CASSLGSRATGELFF. CDR3 DNA: TGTGCCAGCAGCTTGGGTAGCCGAGCCACCGGGGAGCTGTTTTTT.

A word on this clone: The junction differs from germline at one of its ends, possibly a read error. The chain is built from TRBV6-1 and TRBJ2-1, with 11 bases lining up with TRBD1. Germline-derived CDR1 and CDR2 are MNHNS and SASEGT. The CDR3 contains 13 residues. CDR3: CASREGQGARQFF. CDR3 DNA: TGTGCCAGCAGGGAAGGACAGGGGGCGCGGCAGTTCTTC.

V and J are TRBV29-1 and TRBJ1-1; D remains ambiguous. The CDR3 totals 13 residues. Trimming took 6 bases from V and 5 from J, leaving 16 bases between them. Germline CDR1 and CDR2: SQVTM and ANQGSEA. CDR3 residues: CSVDVRGATEAFF. The CDR3, as DNA: TGCAGCGTCGACGTACGGGGTGCAACTGAAGCTTTCTTT.

This clone counts as large (0.1 to 1%). Its ends do not fully match the called genes, so a read error is possible. The V gene is TRBV2, the J gene TRBJ2-2, with D perhaps TRBD1 or TRBD2 (5 bases each). CDR1 is SNHLY and CDR2 is FYNNEI in the germline V gene. The CDR3 has 15 amino acids. CDR3: CATSPGAWSPGELFF. CDR3 coding DNA: TGTGCCACCAGTCCCGGGGCCTGGTCACCCGGGGAGCTGTTTTTT.

This chain uses TRBV19 with TRBJ1-5; TRBD1 might be the D (5 bases). Germline V gene lookup returns CDR1 LNHDA and CDR2 SQIVND (reference sequence). The CDR3 covers 15 residues. Trimming stripped 7 bases from V and 0 bases from J, with 13 bases between. The CDR3 spells CASTRRGLSNQPQHF. CDR3 nucleotide sequence: TGTGCCAGTACCAGGAGGGGTCTTAGCAATCAGCCCCAGCATTTT.

The chain couples TRBV6-5 to TRBJ2-7; no firm D call. Germline V gene sequence: CDR1 MNHEY, CDR2 SVGAGI. Deletions cut 3 bases from V and 6 bases from J, with 12 bases between. This CDR3 spans 13 amino acids. CDR3 region: CASSYVTGSEQYF. The CDR3 DNA sequence: TGTGCCAGCAGTTATGTCACCGGATCCGAGCAGTACTTC.

V is TRBV11-2 and J is TRBJ2-2; a weak D match, TRBD1 (5 bases). The V gene lost 5 bases and the J gene lost 1 base, with 14 bases spanning the gap. The CDR3 runs 16 residues. Germline CDR1 reads SGHAT; CDR2 reads FQNNGV. As DNA, the CDR3 is TGTGCCAGCAGCCTAGTATGGCAGGGGAACACCGGGGAGCTGTTTTTT. Residues: CASSLVWQGNTGELFF.

This sequence joins TRBV5-5 and TRBJ2-7; D might be TRBD2 (6 bases). The length of the CDR3 is 15 residues. From germline, CDR1 is SGHKS and CDR2 YYEKEE (reference sequence). V dropped 0 bases and J dropped 2 bases, with 12 bases sitting between them. For the CDR3, the DNA is TGTGCCAGCAGCTTGGATGGGGGGTTAACCTACGAGCAGTACTTC. It translates to CASSLDGGLTYEQYF. The whole variable domain, filled in from reference TRBV5-5 and TRBJ2-7, reads DAGVTQSPTHLIKTRGQQVTLRCSPISGHKSVSWYQQVLGQGPQFIFQYYEKEERGRGNFPDRFSARQFPNYSSELNVNALLLGDSALYLCASSLDGGLTYEQYFGPGTRLTVT.

CDR3 sequence reads: CASSRLLEHRGNPGAFF. Written as DNA, the CDR3 is TGCGCCAGCAGCCGACTACTCGAACACAGGGGTAACCCGGGAGCTTTCTTT. The rearrangement uses TRBV4-1 and TRBJ1-1; 7 bases are shared with TRBD1. V lost 4 bases, J lost 10 bases, and 21 bases stayed unmatched. CDR3 length: 17 amino acids. Germline V CDR1 and CDR2: MGHRA, YSYEKL.

The chain couples TRBV19 to TRBJ1-1, with no clear D. The CDR3 sequence is 13 residues long. Looked up from germline, CDR1 is LNHDA and CDR2 is SQIVND (reference sequence). Trimming left V 6 bases short and J 7 bases short, with 15 bases between. The DNA of the CDR3 is TGTGCCAGTAGCAGGTTCGGGCTTTATGAAGCTTTCTTT. This encodes CASSRFGLYEAFF.

J is TRBJ2-3 and V is TRBV2; D is possibly TRBD1 or TRBD2 (6 bases each). Trimming stripped 2 bases from V and 6 bases from J, with 12 bases between. This CDR3 spans 14 amino acids. The germline gives CDR1 SNHLY, CDR2 FYNNEI. CDR3 DNA: TGTGCCAGCAGTGAACGGGGGCGGTGGGATACGCAGTATTTT. It encodes CASSERGRWDTQYF.

This clone has only a few counts. The chain recombines TRBV7-9 with TRBJ2-3; D could derive from TRBD1 or TRBD2 (5 bases each). Germline CDR1 SEHNR, CDR2 FQNEAQ (reference sequence). Between the trimmed V and J ends, which lost 5 bases and 2 bases, there was a span of 11 bases. CDR3 length: 14 residues. The CDR3 loop is CASSTGAHTDTQYF. The DNA for the CDR3 is TGTGCCAGCAGCACCGGGGCTCACACAGATACGCAGTATTTT.

This rearrangement joins TRBV4-1 to TRBJ1-1, with D unclear. Trimming removed 1 base from V and 2 bases from J, with 11 bases in between. Germline V gene data show CDR1 as MGHRA and CDR2 as YSYEKL. The CDR3 is 15 residues long. The CDR3 loop reads CASSQVLRENTEAFF. The CDR3 bases are TGCGCCAGCAGCCAAGTACTTAGGGAAAACACTGAAGCTTTCTTT.